Sequencing of this TCR beta chain was carried out in a study of T cell clonality in common variable immunodeficiency. Study-wide results and caveats: In common variable immunodeficiency, TCR beta chains reportedly carried fewer deletions and N-nucleotide insertions.

Regarding this clone: What it binds is unknown. The read stops 3 residues short of the end of the CDR3; the missing end is completed from the germline J gene.

Germline CDR1 SGHTA, CDR2 FQGTGA. Trimming removed 1 base from V and 4 bases from J; junction bases left unmatched: 11. This CDR3 comprises 17 residues. Profiling relied on immunoSEQ multiplex PCR, and the TCRdb table lists in-frame clones only, not all of them. Listed for the sample are 25,000 to 35,000 clones, none seen a single time. What was sequenced was peripheral blood mononuclear cells. The receptor comes from a human donor with common variable immunodeficiency. The chain employs TRBV7-3 and TRBJ1-2, with 8 bases identical to TRBD1. The CDR3 spells CASSLNPGQGRGYGYTF. The part of the CDR3 DNA that was read is TGTGCCAGCAGCTTAAACCCTGGACAGGGTCGAGGCTATGGC.